This T cell receptor (beta chain) was found in a study of cytomegalovirus exposure and HLA in healthy donors. Study observations and caveats: Researchers reported that a few CMV-associated chains were confirmed in vitro as CMV antigen-specific. Later genetic work tied a missense DCLRE1C variant to beta-chain V and J trimming.

CDR3 length: 15 amino acids. The germline gives CDR1 MNHNS, CDR2 SASEGT. V was trimmed by 6 bases and J by 3 bases, leaving 17 bases between them. A remark on this clone: No antigen is known for it.

The primer mix had 60 Vbeta and 13 Jbeta primers. Some clones are missing from TCRdb's copy, which holds only in-frame ones; the method was immunoSEQ multiplex PCR. The data show some 130,000 clones, nearly 80% seen once. The rearrangement links TRBV6-1 to TRBJ1-1, with TRBD1 as a possible D gene (5 bases). This sequence originates from a man aged 25-40 years in good health and CMV-seronegative. The specimen sequenced was PBMCs. CDR3 loop: CASRAPTGSYTEAFF. For the CDR3, the DNA is TGTGCCAGCAGGGCCCCCACAGGATCTTACACTGAAGCTTTCTTT.